Reported below is one TCR beta chain. The data belong to a study of blood T cell repertoires in COVID-19. Across the whole study: Spain, Italy and the United States supplied samples that represented acute and convalescent COVID-19. T cells, B-cell-depleted T cells, or PBMCs provided the cDNA or gDNA that served as material.

J gave up 7 bases and V 0 bases, and 10 bases lay outside the gene matches. This CDR3 has 16 amino acids. Germline V gene data show CDR1 as ENHRY and CDR2 as SYGVKD. Per the original methods: Amplification of reference gene primers was used by the study to estimate nucleated cell counts. The method was immunoSEQ multiplex PCR; TCRdb's version includes in-frame clones alone and lacks a portion of them. Clonal size and the V and J genes are those of that table, whereas D and trimming came from the DNA. This sample has about 190,000 clones, with over 75% found just once. V usage is TRBV10-3 and J usage is TRBJ1-2, with 8 bases fitting TRBD1. Sequenced: peripheral blood. This receptor was identified in a woman aged 80 or older with active or convalescent COVID-19. CDR3 protein: CAISESPDRVLGGYTF. The CDR3 DNA reads as TGTGCCATCAGTGAGTCCCCGGACAGGGTCCTCGGTGGCTACACCTTC.